Described below is a single T cell receptor (beta chain) sequence and its context. The sample originates from a study of CD8 T cells in Susac syndrome. The length of the CDR3 is 15 residues. Deletions cut 3 bases from V and 2 bases from J, with 14 bases between. Germline CDR1 is SGHRS and CDR2 is YFSETQ. The study sequenced TCR beta in blood CD8+ and CD4+ T cells. Random hexamers were used to reverse transcribe an amount of about 0.45 to 1 ug RNA. immunoSEQ multiplex PCR amplified TCR beta CDR3 across 54 Vbeta, 13 Jbeta. TCRdb analysed the immunoSEQ multiplex PCR reads with MiXCR anew, one entry per CDR3 protein. The sample comprises more than 150,000 distinct CDR3 sequences, about 95% of which are singletons, and about 0.17% rests with the top ten.

The TCR sequence derives from a human donor with Susac syndrome. The specimen sequenced was CD8+ T cells from PBMCs. The genes are TRBV5-1 and TRBJ1-1; the D gene is possibly TRBD1 (5 bases). CDR3 sequence (DNA): TGCGCCAGCAGCTGGGGCGGGGGTGGTAACACTGAAGCTTTCTTT. Its protein product is CASSWGGGGNTEAFF.